This TCR beta chain was sequenced in a study of regulatory T cells in long-lasting Graves disease. Overall study findings and caveats: Authors noted too few samples as a limitation.

Time point here: persistent/refractory GD, antithyroid drugs over 5 years with positive TRAb. RNA isolated from PBMCs was used to make the TCR library. The CDR3 runs to 15 residues. Germline V gene sequence: CDR1 MGHRA, CDR2 YSYEKL. V lost 5 bases to trimming and J lost 0 bases; unmatched junction nucleotides: 6. Note on this clonotype: Its antigen remains unidentified.

In building TCR beta libraries, iRepertoire HTBI primers were used together with Arm-PCR of CDR3 regions. TCRdb itself ran the multiplex PCR reads through MiXCR, one entry per CDR3 protein. Among under 500,000 distinct CDR3 sequences listed, less than 25% were seen once. V and J are TRBV4-1 and TRBJ1-1; TRBD1 matches at 7 bases. Here the sequenced sample was peripheral blood mononuclear cells (PBMCs), taken when the disease was refractory, from a patient treated with antithyroid drugs. The sequence came from a female donor with Graves disease. CDR3 sequence reads: CASSEGQLMNTEAFF. In DNA form, the CDR3 reads TGCGCCAGCAGCGAGGGACAGCTCATGAACACTGAAGCTTTCTTT.